One sample yielded the 9 T cell receptor beta chains listed below, sequenced in a study of read filtering for tumor transcriptome and immune sequencing. This library used around 0.4 ug RNA and molecular barcoded adaptors spanning alpha/delta and beta/gamma chains. From the reads, TCRdb called clonotypes with MiXCR, one entry per CDR3 protein. This table holds about 86,000 distinct CDR3 sequences, around an eighth found once. The specimen sequenced was a population of CD138-negative cells sorted from bone marrow. The receptors here all came from a donor aged 40 or older with multiple myeloma.

This clonotype was seen many times. This chain connects TRBV19 to TRBJ1-5; D gene ambiguous. The germline CDR1 and CDR2 sequences are LNHDA and SQIVND (reference sequence). The CDR3 runs to 15 residues. With 5 bases removed from V and 0 bases from J, the gap between germline ends came to 11 bases. The CDR3, as DNA: TGTGCCAGTAGTTTAGGAAGTTATAGCAATCAGCCCCAGCATTTT. It is translated as CASSLGSYSNQPQHF. Together with reference TRBV19 and TRBJ1-5, the CDR3 gives the full variable domain: DGGITQSPKYLFRKEGQNVTLSCEQNLNHDAMYWYRQDPGQGLRLIYYSQIVNDFQKGDIAEGYSVSREKKESFPLTVTSAQKNPTAFYLCASSLGSYSNQPQHFGDGTRLSIL.

In its sample, this clonotype was seen a few times. Mismatch with germline at one junction end may stem from a read error. The chain carries TRBV11-3 and TRBJ2-1; 8 nucleotides line up with TRBD2. CDR3 length equals 15 residues. The V gene's germline CDR1 is SGHNT and CDR2 YENEEA. CDR3 in DNA: TGTGCCAGCAGCTTAGCGGGAGGGTCCTCCAATGAGCAGTTCTTC. Residues: CASSLAGGSSNEQFF.

At least ten counts were recorded for this clonotype. The chain combines TRBV5-1 with TRBJ1-2; unclear D gene. The CDR3 length is 16 residues. V lost 4 bases to trimming and J lost 0 bases, with 16 bases between them. Germline V gene lookup returns CDR1 SGHRS and CDR2 YFSETQ. The CDR3 nucleotides read TGCGCCAGCAGCCTATCTACGGACCGAGCTAACTATGGCTACACCTTC. Translation gives CASSLSTDRANYGYTF.

A remark on this clonotype: This sequence may be a read error, since a much larger clone differs from it by one base. CDR3 nucleotide sequence: TGTGCCAACAGTCAACAGGGAGATCAGCCCCAGCATTTT. It translates to CANSQQGDQPQHF. V usage is TRBV7-9 and J usage is TRBJ1-5; weak D call: TRBD1 (6 bases). The germline CDR1 and CDR2 sequences are SEHNR and FQNEAQ (reference sequence). CDR3 size: 13 residues. Between the trimmed V and J ends, which lost 10 bases and 5 bases, there was a span of 15 bases.

The V gene is TRBV28, the J gene TRBJ1-4; TRBD1 agrees at 7 bases. V dropped 10 bases and J dropped 7; count of bases not matched to a gene: 15. Germline-derived CDR1 and CDR2 are MDHEN and SYDVKM. The CDR3 length is 15 residues. DNA of the CDR3: TGTGCCACCCTAGCCGAGGAACAGGGGAGTGAAAAACTGTTTTTT. It specifies CATLAEEQGSEKLFF.

This clonotype has at least ten counts. The chain recombines TRBV29-1 with TRBJ2-7; D gene uncertain. Germline-derived CDR1 and CDR2 are SQVTM and ANQGSEA. Trimming left V 4 bases short and J 0 bases short, with 7 bases between. The CDR3 is 12 residues long. CDR3 in DNA: TGCAGCGTTGGAGCTTACTCCTACGAGCAGTACTTC. This codes for CSVGAYSYEQYF.

Notes on this clonotype: The junction departs from the called germline gene at one end, perhaps through a read error. The chain employs TRBV5-1 and TRBJ2-1; TRBD2 matches 7 bases. The CDR3 extends over 16 amino acids. Germline assignment: CDR1 SGHRS and CDR2 YFSETQ. The CDR3 nucleotides are TGCGCCAGCAGCTTGGTAGGGCGGGAGCCCAGCAATGGGCAGTTCTTC. This encodes CASSLVGREPSNGQFF.

This clonotype was recorded only once. CDR3 amino acids: CASSPTGYNEQFF. The CDR3 bases are TGTGCCAGCAGCCCGACGGGGTACAATGAGCAGTTCTTC. J is TRBJ2-1 and V is TRBV7-2; possibly TRBD2 for D (5 bases). This CDR3 spans 13 amino acids. Germline V gene lookup returns CDR1 SGHTA and CDR2 FQGNSA. Trimming left V 5 bases short and J 4 bases short, with 9 bases between. The complete variable domain, with remaining parts taken from reference TRBV7-2 and TRBJ2-1, reads GAGVSQSPSNKVTEKGKDVELRCDPISGHTALYWYRQSLGQGLEFLIYFQGNSAPDKSGLPSDRFSAERTGGSVSTLTIQRTQQEDSAVYLCASSPTGYNEQFFGPGTRLTVL.

On this clonotype: Relative to the germline gene, one junction end is altered; a read error may explain this. The rearrangement joins TRBV28 to TRBJ2-7; 8 nucleotides match TRBD1. CDR3 length equals 14 residues. The germline CDR1 and CDR2 sequences are MDHEN and SYDVKM. CDR3 amino acids: CAGRGATGVYEQYF. The CDR3 DNA is TGTGCCGGCAGAGGGGCGACAGGGGTCTACGAGCAGTACTTC.